The entry that follows covers one TCR beta chain sequence. Its antigen is as yet unknown. This CDR3 is 14 amino acids long. Deletions cut 3 bases from V and 1 base from J, with 9 bases between. The sample belongs to a study of blood T cells in healthy people across ages. Study-wide findings and caveats: Unknown CMV status may confound age-related changes in expanded clones.

A second about 7 to 12 cycle PCR used barcoded and J-beta primers. TCRdb reprocessed the 5' RACE reads with MiXCR, giving one entry per CDR3 protein. The data contain 800,000 to 950,000 distinct CDR3 sequences, 25% to 35% of them singletons. The sample was also linked to a second study, of T cells of mothers and their children.

Material: blood. The source of this sequence is a woman aged 40 to 55 in good health. This chain joins TRBV12-3 or TRBV12-4 and TRBJ1-1; D not certain. DNA of the CDR3: TGTGCCAGCAGTTTGGGCAACAGGAACACTGAAGCTTTCTTT. This codes for CASSLGNRNTEAFF.